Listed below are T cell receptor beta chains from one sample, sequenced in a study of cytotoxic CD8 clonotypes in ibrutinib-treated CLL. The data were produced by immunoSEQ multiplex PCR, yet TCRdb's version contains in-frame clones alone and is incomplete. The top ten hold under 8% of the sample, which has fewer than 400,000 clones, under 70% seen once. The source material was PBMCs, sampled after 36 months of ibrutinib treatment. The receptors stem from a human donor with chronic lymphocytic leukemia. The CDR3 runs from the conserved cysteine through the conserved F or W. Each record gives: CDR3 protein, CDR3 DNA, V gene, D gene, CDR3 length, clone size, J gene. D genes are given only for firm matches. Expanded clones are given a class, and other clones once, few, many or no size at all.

CDR3: CATSRRTGSTNEQFF
DNA: TGTGCCACCAGCAGACGTACAGGTTCTACAAATGAGCAGTTCTTC
V: TRBV15
D: NA
length: 15
size: NA
J: TRBJ2-1

CDR3: CASSDPKTGGLRQPQHF
DNA: TGTGCCAGCAGTGATCCAAAGACAGGGGGATTGAGACAGCCCCAGCATTTT
V: TRBV6-1
D: TRBD1
length: 17
size: NA
J: TRBJ1-5

CDR3: CAIRDRDPNLSYNEQFF
DNA: TGTGCCATCAGAGACCGGGACCCCAACCTCTCCTACAATGAGCAGTTCTTC
V: TRBV10-3
D: NA
length: 17
size: NA
J: TRBJ2-1

CDR3: CSVQGGSYEQYF
DNA: TGCAGCGTCCAAGGAGGGTCCTACGAGCAGTACTTC
V: TRBV29-1
D: NA
length: 12
size: NA
J: TRBJ2-7

CDR3: CASSVDRYNEQFF
DNA: TGTGCCAGCAGCGTAGACAGGTACAATGAGCAGTTCTTC
V: TRBV9
D: NA
length: 13
size: NA
J: TRBJ2-1

CDR3: CASRLTRTGGIVQPQHF
DNA: TGTGCCAGCAGGCTAACTAGGACAGGGGGCATTGTTCAGCCCCAGCATTTT
V: TRBV28
D: TRBD1
length: 17
size: NA
J: TRBJ1-5

CDR3: CASSVAVSGNTIYF
DNA: TGTGCCAGTAGTGTTGCGGTCTCTGGAAACACCATATATTTT
V: TRBV19
D: NA
length: 14
size: NA
J: TRBJ1-3

CDR3: CAIAGTGLPYEQYF
DNA: TGTGCCATCGCCGGGACAGGGCTTCCCTACGAGCAGTACTTC
V: TRBV10-3
D: TRBD1
length: 14
size: NA
J: TRBJ2-7

CDR3: CATSREGLAGGQEQYF
DNA: TGTGCCACCAGCAGGGAAGGACTAGCGGGAGGGCAGGAGCAGTACTTC
V: TRBV15
D: TRBD2
length: 16
size: NA
J: TRBJ2-7

CDR3: CAVSLTAGGLHYEQYF
DNA: TGTGCCGTCTCACTTACCGCGGGAGGGCTCCACTACGAGCAGTACTTC
V: TRBV7-9
D: TRBD2
length: 16
size: few
J: TRBJ2-7

CDR3: CASSIGSNTEAFF
DNA: TGTGCCAGCAGCATTGGCTCGAACACTGAAGCTTTCTTT
V: TRBV9
D: NA
length: 13
size: NA
J: TRBJ1-1

CDR3: CASSPTGGARHEQYF
DNA: TGTGCCAGCAGCCCGACAGGGGGCGCGAGGCACGAGCAGTACTTC
V: TRBV6-5
D: TRBD1
length: 15
size: NA
J: TRBJ2-7

CDR3: CASSLVAGVPHNEQFF
DNA: TGCGCCAGCAGCTTGGTGGCGGGAGTTCCCCACAATGAGCAGTTCTTC
V: TRBV5-1
D: TRBD2
length: 16
size: few
J: TRBJ2-1

CDR3: CASSIDRGNNEQFF
DNA: TGCGCCAGCAGCATCGACAGGGGAAACAATGAGCAGTTCTTC
V: TRBV5-1
D: TRBD1
length: 14
size: NA
J: TRBJ2-1

CDR3: CASSLGTGPYEQYF
DNA: TGCGCCAGCAGTTTGGGGACAGGGCCCTACGAGCAGTACTTC
V: TRBV10-1
D: TRBD1
length: 14
size: NA
J: TRBJ2-7

CDR3: CASSLARQKYNEQFF
DNA: TGTGCCAGCAGCTTAGCGCGACAGAAGTACAATGAGCAGTTCTTC
V: TRBV7-9
D: NA
length: 15
size: NA
J: TRBJ2-1

CDR3: CASSQLRTDTQYF
DNA: TGTGCCAGCAGTCAACTCCGCACAGATACGCAGTATTTT
V: TRBV4-2
D: NA
length: 13
size: once
J: TRBJ2-3